This T cell receptor (beta chain) derives from a study of beta chain features in type 1 diabetes. Study summary: Patients and healthy donors were similar in age, gender and cell yields.

Every isolated RNA sample was fully reverse transcribed, so sequencing captured expressed TCRB transcripts. Clones were read by immunoSEQ multiplex PCR, and TCRdb kept only the in-frame ones, dropping some. Among roughly 220,000 clones listed, 16% were seen once. A remark on this clone: Its antigen is unknown.

Points from the study as a whole: A moderate, significant TCRB CDR3 shortening appeared in type 1 diabetes across four CD4+ subsets. Possible PCR preference for shorter templates applied equally to patients and controls.

V was pared by 5 bases and J by 0 bases, with 14 bases between. In germline, CDR1 is SQVTM, CDR2 ANQGSEA. The CDR3 is made up of 16 amino acids. The chain carries TRBV29-1 and TRBJ2-6; D is possibly TRBD1 or TRBD2 (6 bases each). Source material: naive CD4+ T cells from blood. The TCR was taken from a man aged 25 to 40 with type 1 diabetes. CDR3 loop: CSVRRGTISGANVLTF. The DNA of the CDR3 is TGCAGCGTTAGGAGGGGGACCATCTCTGGGGCCAACGTCCTGACTTTC. Full variable domain (rest looked up from reference TRBV29-1 and TRBJ2-6): SAVISQKPSRDICQRGTSLTIQCQVDSQVTMMFWYRQQPGQSLTLIATANQGSEATYESGFVIDKFPISRPNLTFSTLTVSNMSPEDSSIYLCSVRRGTISGANVLTFGAGSRLTVL.